The 2 T cell receptor beta chains below were found in one sample sequenced in a study of cytomegalovirus exposure and HLA in healthy donors. PCR involved 60 Vbeta and 13 Jbeta primers. Profiling relied on immunoSEQ multiplex PCR, and the TCRdb table lists in-frame clones only, not all of them. The table shows about 90,000 clones, with around two thirds occurring only once. Sequenced input: PBMCs. The receptor source for this set is a woman between 25 and 40 years old in good health and CMV-seropositive.

This chain uses TRBV19 with TRBJ1-2, with D tentatively TRBD1 (5 bases). CDR1 is LNHDA, CDR2 SQIVND, per germline (reference sequence). The CDR3 runs 13 residues. The V end lost 3 bases, the J end lost 6 bases, and 11 bases lay between the germline ends. The CDR3 reads CASSIRAGNGYTF. CDR3 bases: TGTGCCAGTAGTATTCGGGCAGGGAATGGCTACACCTTC.

This clone occurred once. The chain recombines TRBV19 with TRBJ2-1; D not resolved. With 3 bases removed from V and 2 bases from J, the gap between germline ends came to 11 bases. Germline CDR1 and CDR2: LNHDA and SQIVND (reference sequence). There are 15 residues in the CDR3. The CDR3 DNA reads as TGTGCCAGTAGTATTGTGGCAGGCGCCTACAATGAGCAGTTCTTC. It translates to CASSIVAGAYNEQFF.